The 14 T cell receptor beta chains in this list originate from one sample, sequenced in a study of blood T cell repertoires in COVID-19. The protocol was immunoSEQ multiplex PCR, while the TCRdb copy is restricted to in-frame clones and leaves out a portion. Here the sample spans about 33,000 clones, 65% to 90% being singletons. Sequenced material: peripheral blood. The receptor source for this set is a human donor in a cohort sampled during active COVID-19.

The chain couples TRBV19 to TRBJ1-6; the D is unclear. CDR1 LNHDA and CDR2 SQIVND come from the germline V gene (reference sequence). Trimming left V 3 bases short and J 10 bases short, with 13 bases between. There are 14 residues in the CDR3. CDR3 DNA: TGTGCCAGTAGTATCGGGGAAAGTTGGTCACCCCTCCACTTT. Residues: CASSIGESWSPLHF.

V gene TRBV28 combines with J gene TRBJ1-2, with TRBD1 identical over 9 bases. V trimming: 5 bases; J trimming: 8 bases; junction bases outside the gene matches: 9. The length of the CDR3 is 14 residues. Germline V CDR1 and CDR2: MDHEN, SYDVKM. The CDR3 reads CASSQGDRAQGYTF. CDR3 nucleotides: TGTGCCAGCAGTCAGGGGGACAGGGCGCAGGGCTACACCTTC.

Of note for this clone: Other DNA sequences in this specimen translate into the identical CDR3. CDR3 nucleotide sequence: TGTGCCAGCAGCCCCCAGGAGACCCAGTACTTC. Translating gives CASSPQETQYF. This sequence joins TRBV11-2 and TRBJ2-5; no definite D call. V lost 5 bases to trimming and J lost 5 bases, with 6 bases between them. Germline V gene sequence: CDR1 SGHAT, CDR2 FQNNGV. The CDR3 covers 11 residues.

The sample holds one count of this clone. The chain carries TRBV5-8 and TRBJ1-4; TRBD1 might be the D (5 bases). V shed 2 bases and J shed 8 bases, with 13 bases lying between them. The CDR3 sequence is 14 residues long. CDR1 is SGHTS and CDR2 is YDEGEE in the germline V gene. CDR3 loop: CASSFGTANEKLFF. The DNA of the CDR3 is TGTGCCAGCAGCTTCGGGACTGCAAACGAAAAACTGTTTTTT.

This clone was observed a single time. The chain recombines TRBV6-5 with TRBJ1-1; the D is unclear. Between the trimmed V and J ends, which lost 2 bases and 3 bases, there was a span of 7 bases. CDR1 MNHEY and CDR2 SVGAGI come from the germline V gene. The CDR3 extends over 13 amino acids. The DNA of the CDR3 is TGTGCCAGCAGTTACCTCCCCGACACTGAAGCTTTCTTT. Protein: CASSYLPDTEAFF.

The V and J genes are TRBV18 and TRBJ1-2; 7 bases fit TRBD1. The CDR3 is made up of 13 amino acids. Germline-derived CDR1 and CDR2 are KGHSH and LQKENI. The ends lost 3 bases at V and 8 bases at J; junction bases unmatched: 6. For the CDR3, the DNA is TGTGCCAGCTCACCTGACAGGGACAACGGCTACACCTTC. It specifies CASSPDRDNGYTF.

V gene TRBV9 combines with J gene TRBJ2-1, with 10 bases lining up with TRBD2. Trimming removed 3 bases from V and 5 bases from J; junction bases left unmatched: 5. Germline loops: CDR1 SGDLS, CDR2 YYNGEE. This CDR3 spans 15 amino acids. CDR3 nucleotides: TGTGCCAGCAGCGAAGAGCGGGGGGGAAACAATGAGCAGTTCTTC. This gives the protein CASSEERGGNNEQFF.

This clone has ten or more counts. The rearrangement links TRBV5-1 to TRBJ1-4; TRBD1 matches 9 bases. In germline, CDR1 is SGHRS, CDR2 YFSETQ. The ends lost 2 bases at V and 5 bases at J; junction bases unmatched: 1. The CDR3 loop spans 14 amino acids. The CDR3 region is CASSFGQGNEKLFF. CDR3 nucleotide sequence: TGCGCCAGCAGCTTCGGACAGGGGAATGAAAAACTGTTTTTT.

This clone was counted only a few times. The J gene is TRBJ1-4, the V gene TRBV10-2; no reliable D call. This CDR3 spans 15 amino acids. V gave up 4 bases and J gave up 8 bases, with 17 bases separating them. The germline CDR1 and CDR2 sequences are WSHSY and SAAADI. CDR3 region: CASSVWVKGDEKLFF. CDR3 DNA sequence: TGCGCCAGCAGTGTTTGGGTGAAGGGAGACGAAAAACTGTTTTTT.

J is TRBJ2-5 and V is TRBV7-9; D gene ambiguous. Trimming shortened V by 6 bases and J by 5 bases, and 10 bases separated the two germline ends. The CDR3 is 12 amino acids. Germline assignment: CDR1 SEHNR and CDR2 FQNEAQ (reference sequence). The CDR3 DNA follows: TGTGCCAGCAGTCGTACCGGGGAGACCCAGTACTTC. It translates to CASSRTGETQYF.

This chain uses TRBV19 with TRBJ1-2; weak D call: TRBD1 (6 bases). V lost 6 bases, J lost 8 bases, and 13 bases lay in between. The CDR3 runs to 12 residues. Germline V gene lookup returns CDR1 LNHDA and CDR2 SQIVND (reference sequence). DNA for the CDR3: TGTGCCAGTAGCAAACAGGGAAAGGGCTACACCTTC. Residues: CASSKQGKGYTF.

V and J are TRBV10-2 and TRBJ1-6; 10 nucleotides agree with TRBD1. The CDR3 has 15 residues. Trimming at V came to 3 bases and at J to 9 bases, leaving 5 bases not matched to a gene. Germline CDR1 and CDR2: WSHSY and SAAADI. The CDR3 is CASSEDRGQGSPLHF. The CDR3 DNA reads as TGCGCCAGCAGTGAAGACAGGGGGCAAGGTTCACCCCTCCACTTT.

This sequence joins TRBV11-2 and TRBJ2-5; D might be TRBD2 (5 bases). Deletions cut 2 bases from V and 5 bases from J, with 12 bases between. The CDR3 is made up of 14 amino acids. Germline CDR1 and CDR2: SGHAT and FQNNGV. The DNA for the CDR3 is TGTGCCAGCAGCTTAAATGCGGGTTGGGAGACCCAGTACTTC. It specifies CASSLNAGWETQYF.

The gene calls are TRBV3-1 (or the pseudogene TRBV3-2) and TRBJ1-3, with 7 bases that match TRBD1. Trimming cost V 4 bases and J 4 bases; bases outside gene matches: 4. The germline gives CDR1 LGHDT, CDR2 YNNKEL (reference sequence). The length of the CDR3 is 14 residues. Written as DNA, the CDR3 is TGTGCCAGCAGCCCACGACAGGGAGGAAACACCATATATTTT. The encoded protein is CASSPRQGGNTIYF.